Each of the 3 T cell receptor beta chains below was sequenced from the same sample in a study of somatic mutations in cytotoxic T cells in rheumatoid arthritis. TCRdb keeps only in-frame clones here, not all; method: immunoSEQ multiplex PCR. The repertoire has approximately 19,000 clones, approximately 84% of them found once; the top ten carry roughly 9.4%. Input material: CD8+ T cells sorted from blood. The receptors here all came from an adult with rheumatoid arthritis.

This chain joins TRBV2 and TRBJ2-7, with no clear D. Between the trimmed V and J ends, which lost 5 bases and 2 bases, there was a span of 16 bases. CDR1 and CDR2 (germline): SNHLY, FYNNEI. The CDR3 contains 15 residues. CDR3 nucleotides: TGTGCCAGCAGTCAAGAGAATACACCCACCTACGAGCAGTACTTC. Translation gives CASSQENTPTYEQYF.

This rearrangement joins TRBV5-1 to TRBJ1-1; TRBD1 matches 7 bases. Germline V gives CDR1 SGHRS, CDR2 YFSETQ. The ends lost 9 bases at V and 4 bases at J; junction bases unmatched: 18. CDR3 length equals 16 residues. The CDR3 loop is CATAPAEQTGLTEAFF. CDR3 DNA sequence: TGCGCCACCGCCCCGGCGGAACAGACAGGGCTCACTGAAGCTTTCTTT.

This chain joins TRBV7-6 and TRBJ2-2, with TRBD2 matching over 7 bases. The germline CDR1 and CDR2 sequences are SGHVS and FNYEAQ. The CDR3 consists of 18 residues. The J segment lost 4 bases and the V segment lost 6 bases, leaving 17 bases of the junction unmatched. This CDR3 reads CASSLAFVRELGTGELFF. In DNA, the CDR3 is TGTGCCAGCAGTCTAGCCTTCGTGCGGGAGTTGGGCACCGGGGAGCTGTTTTTT. Together with reference TRBV7-6 and TRBJ2-2, the CDR3 gives the full variable domain: GAGVSQSPRYKVTKRGQDVALRCDPISGHVSLYWYRQALGQGPEFLTYFNYEAQQDKSGLPNDRFSAERPEGSISTLTIQRTEQRDSAMYRCASSLAFVRELGTGELFFGEGSRLTVL.